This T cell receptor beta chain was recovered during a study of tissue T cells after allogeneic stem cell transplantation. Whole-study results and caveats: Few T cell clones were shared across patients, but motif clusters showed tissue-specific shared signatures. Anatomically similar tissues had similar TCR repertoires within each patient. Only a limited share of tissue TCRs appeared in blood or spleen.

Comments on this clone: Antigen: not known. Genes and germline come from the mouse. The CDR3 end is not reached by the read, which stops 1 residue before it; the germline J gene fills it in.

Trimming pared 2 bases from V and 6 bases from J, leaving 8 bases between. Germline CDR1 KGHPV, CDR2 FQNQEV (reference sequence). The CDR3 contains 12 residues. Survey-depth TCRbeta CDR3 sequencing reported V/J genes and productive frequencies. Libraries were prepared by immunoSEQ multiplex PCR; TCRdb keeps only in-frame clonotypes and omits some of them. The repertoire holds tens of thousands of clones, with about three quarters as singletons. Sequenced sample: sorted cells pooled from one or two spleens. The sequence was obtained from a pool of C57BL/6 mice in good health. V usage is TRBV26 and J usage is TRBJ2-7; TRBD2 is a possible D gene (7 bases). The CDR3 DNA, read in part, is TGTGCCAGCAGTCTGGGGGGGCCTGAACAGTAC. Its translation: CASSLGGPEQY. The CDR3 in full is CASSLGGPEQYF.